The clone carrying this T cell receptor (beta chain) was recorded many times. What it binds is not known. Germline assignment: CDR1 SGDLS and CDR2 YYNGEE. J gave up 6 bases and V 0 bases, and 4 bases lay outside the gene matches. The CDR3 consists of 15 residues. This sample is part of a study of CD8 T cells in ankylosing spondylitis. Study results and caveats: The clones that were linked to disease were reported to be significantly enriched in matched synovial fluid samples from ankylosing spondylitis patients.

Quantitative barcoded 5'-RACE was used to prepare TCR beta libraries. TCRdb re-analysed the 5' RACE reads in MiXCR, keeping a single row per CDR3 protein. The sample yields tens of thousands of distinct CDR3 sequences, roughly 5% seen once. The receptor's source is a female donor with ankylosing spondylitis or in good health (not recorded which). Sequenced material: blood, either unsorted or a sorted T cell fraction (not recorded which). The chain employs TRBV9 and TRBJ2-7; TRBD2 agrees at 12 bases. Here the CDR3 reads CASSVDLAGGREQYF. CDR3 coding DNA: TGTGCCAGCAGCGTAGATCTAGCGGGGGGGCGCGAGCAGTACTTC.